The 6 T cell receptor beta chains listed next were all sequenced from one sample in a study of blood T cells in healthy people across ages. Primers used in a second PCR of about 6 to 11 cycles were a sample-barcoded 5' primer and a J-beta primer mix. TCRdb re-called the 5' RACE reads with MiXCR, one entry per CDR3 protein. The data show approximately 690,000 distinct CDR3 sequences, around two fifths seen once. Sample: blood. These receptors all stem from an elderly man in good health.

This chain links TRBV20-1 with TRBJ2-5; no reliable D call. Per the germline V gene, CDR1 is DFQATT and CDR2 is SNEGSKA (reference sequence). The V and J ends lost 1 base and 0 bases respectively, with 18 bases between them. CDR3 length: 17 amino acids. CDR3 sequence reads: CSARGGRPPQYQETQYF. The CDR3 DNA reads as TGCAGTGCTAGAGGAGGCAGGCCGCCTCAATACCAAGAGACCCAGTACTTC.

The CDR3 spells CSVEYSHNEQFF. Written as DNA, the CDR3 is TGCAGCGTTGAATACAGCCACAATGAGCAGTTCTTC. V usage is TRBV29-1 and J usage is TRBJ2-1; D is uncertain. The V gene lost 2 bases and the J gene lost 5 bases, with 7 bases spanning the gap. Germline values: CDR1 SQVTM, CDR2 ANQGSEA. CDR3 length: 12 residues.

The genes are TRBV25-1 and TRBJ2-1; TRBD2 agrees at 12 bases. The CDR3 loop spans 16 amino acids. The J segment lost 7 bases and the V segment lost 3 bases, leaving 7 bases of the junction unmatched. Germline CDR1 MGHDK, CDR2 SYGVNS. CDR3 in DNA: TGTGCCAGCAGTGAGTTACGGACTAGCGGGATAAATGAGCAGTTCTTC. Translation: CASSELRTSGINEQFF.

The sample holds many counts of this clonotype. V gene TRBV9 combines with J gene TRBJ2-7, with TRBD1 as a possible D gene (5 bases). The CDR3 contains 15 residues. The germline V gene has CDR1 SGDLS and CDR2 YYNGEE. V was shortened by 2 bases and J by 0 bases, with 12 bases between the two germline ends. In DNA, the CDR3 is TGTGCCAGCAGCGTTGGTCCTGACAGCTCCTACGAGCAGTACTTC. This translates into CASSVGPDSSYEQYF.

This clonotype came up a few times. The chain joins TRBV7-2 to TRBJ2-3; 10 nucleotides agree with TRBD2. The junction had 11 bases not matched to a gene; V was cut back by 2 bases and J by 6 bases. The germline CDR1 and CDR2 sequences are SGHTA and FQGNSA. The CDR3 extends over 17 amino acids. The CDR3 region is CASSLRPERGGFDTQYF. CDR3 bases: TGTGCCAGCAGCTTACGCCCCGAGCGGGGGGGTTTCGATACGCAGTATTTT.

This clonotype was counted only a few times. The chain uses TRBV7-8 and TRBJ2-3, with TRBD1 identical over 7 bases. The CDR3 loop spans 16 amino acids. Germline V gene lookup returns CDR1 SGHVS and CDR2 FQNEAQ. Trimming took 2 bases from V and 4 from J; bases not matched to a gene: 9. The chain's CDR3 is CASSLFRGSQSDTQYF. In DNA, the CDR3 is TGTGCCAGCAGCTTATTCAGGGGGAGTCAATCAGATACGCAGTATTTT.